These 30 T cell receptor beta chains came from one sample sequenced in a study of T cells in Graves' hyperthyroidism and ophthalmopathy. RNA transcripts yielded amplified TCR beta CDR3 regions. An initial round of RT-PCR targeting the TCR CDR3 relied on the HTBI primer set. TCRdb re-analysed the multiplex PCR reads in MiXCR, keeping a single row per CDR3 protein. The sample includes about 720,000 distinct CDR3 sequences, roughly a sixth of them seen just once. Sample: blood. Every receptor here comes from a woman aged 45-65 years with Graves' hyperthyroidism that later progressed to Graves' ophthalmopathy.

This clonotype was seen repeatedly, ten times or more. This rearrangement joins TRBV5-1 to TRBJ2-3; the match to TRBD2 covers 8 bases. Per germline, CDR1 SGHRS and CDR2 YFSETQ. V lost 0 bases, J lost 4 bases, and 4 bases stayed unmatched. CDR3 length equals 15 residues. The CDR3 nucleotides are TGCGCCAGCAGCTTGGATCGGGGGGGCGCAGATACGCAGTATTTT. This sequence encodes CASSLDRGGADTQYF.

This clonotype was seen repeatedly, ten times or more. The CDR3 is CASSQDHGRTEAFF. The DNA of the CDR3 is TGTGCCAGCAGCCAAGATCATGGCCGGACTGAAGCTTTCTTT. The gene calls are TRBV3-1 and TRBJ1-1; D is unresolved. Germline lookup yields CDR1 LGHDT and CDR2 YNNKEL (reference sequence). The CDR3 runs to 14 residues. V was shortened by 0 bases and J by 5 bases, with 10 bases between the two germline ends.

This chain uses TRBV6-2 or TRBV6-3 with TRBJ2-3, with 8 bases lining up with TRBD1. There are 13 residues in the CDR3. The V segment lost 6 bases and the J segment 3 bases; nucleotides outside the gene matches: 2. CDR1 MNHEY and CDR2 SVGEGT come from the germline V gene. The CDR3 loop reads CASRNRGTDTQYF. The CDR3 DNA is TGTGCCAGCAGAAACAGGGGGACAGATACGCAGTATTTT.

This clonotype was seen many times. The chain couples TRBV3-1 to TRBJ1-2; D is perhaps TRBD1 (5 bases). The germline V gene has CDR1 LGHDT and CDR2 YNNKEL (reference sequence). This CDR3 region has 13 residues. Trimming removed 6 bases at V and 5 bases at J, with 13 bases between. CDR3 sequence reads: CASRGVRSYGYTF. As DNA, the CDR3 is TGTGCCAGCAGGGGGGTCAGGAGTTATGGCTACACCTTC.

This clonotype was detected many times. This chain uses TRBV12-3 or TRBV12-4 with TRBJ2-1; a possible D gene is TRBD2 (6 bases). The CDR3 spans 12 residues. V dropped 6 bases and J dropped 7 bases, with 10 bases sitting between them. The CDR3 nucleotides read TGTGCCAGCAGCTTTAGCGGAAATGAGCAGTTCTTC. Translated: CASSFSGNEQFF.

This clonotype was picked up a small number of times. The V gene is TRBV3-1, the J gene TRBJ2-5; 8 bases are shared with TRBD2. Per germline, CDR1 LGHDT and CDR2 YNNKEL (reference sequence). V shed 6 bases and J 2 bases; nucleotides not matched to a gene: 8. There are 15 residues in the CDR3. CDR3: CASRKSGGPQETQYF. CDR3 sequence (DNA): TGTGCCAGCAGAAAAAGCGGGGGCCCTCAAGAGACCCAGTACTTC.

This clonotype was observed at least ten times. The rearrangement links TRBV27 to TRBJ2-5; D tentatively fits TRBD1 or TRBD2 (6 bases each). V dropped 8 bases and J dropped 3 bases, with 10 bases sitting between them. Germline values: CDR1 MNHEY, CDR2 SMNVEV (reference sequence). The CDR3 sequence is 12 residues long. The CDR3 DNA is TGTGCCAGCCGGAGGGGGAAAGAGACCCAGTACTTC. This codes for CASRRGKETQYF.

The rearrangement joins TRBV7-9 to TRBJ2-1, with 14 bases identical to TRBD2. CDR3 length equals 17 residues. V was clipped by 5 bases and J by 4 bases; unmatched bases: 7. Germline CDR1 and CDR2: SEHNR and FQNEAQ (reference sequence). The CDR3 is CASSPRTSGGQYNEQFF. In nucleotides, the CDR3 is TGTGCCAGCAGCCCAAGGACTAGCGGGGGGCAATACAATGAGCAGTTCTTC.

In this sample, this clonotype turned up many times. V and J are TRBV2 and TRBJ1-1, with D hard to call. This CDR3 contains 18 residues. The ends were cut back, 2 bases at V and 1 base at J, with 20 bases in the middle. Germline lookup yields CDR1 SNHLY and CDR2 FYNNEI. CDR3 amino acids: CASSESGNLRVQNTEAFF. In nucleotides, the CDR3 is TGTGCCAGCAGTGAATCGGGGAATCTAAGGGTACAGAACACTGAAGCTTTCTTT.

This clonotype has ten or more counts. The chain couples TRBV30 to TRBJ2-5; TRBD2 agrees at 7 bases. The CDR3 extends over 17 amino acids. The germline V gene encodes CDR1 GTSNPN and CDR2 SVGIG (reference sequence). Trimming cost V 0 bases and J 1 base; bases outside gene matches: 11. The CDR3 reads CAWSVYFQRGLQETQYF. CDR3 in DNA: TGTGCCTGGAGTGTGTACTTCCAGCGGGGTCTCCAAGAGACCCAGTACTTC.

This clonotype was detected many times. V and J are TRBV3-1 and TRBJ2-3, with 10 bases identical to TRBD2. The V gene end was trimmed by 4 bases and the J gene end by 4 bases; junction bases not matched to a gene: 8. Per germline, CDR1 LGHDT and CDR2 YNNKEL (reference sequence). This CDR3 has 16 amino acids. CDR3 in amino acids: CASSLSSGGVSDTQYF. In nucleotides, the CDR3 is TGTGCCAGCAGCCTCAGCAGCGGGGGGGTCTCAGATACGCAGTATTTT.

The chain uses TRBV6-2 or TRBV6-3 and TRBJ1-2, with no clear D. V was trimmed by 6 bases and J by 3 bases, leaving 14 bases between them. This CDR3 has 14 amino acids. Germline V gene lookup returns CDR1 MNHEY and CDR2 SVGEGT. CDR3 amino acids: CASRTQLSHYGYTF. CDR3 in DNA: TGTGCCAGCAGGACCCAGTTAAGCCACTATGGCTACACCTTC.

This clonotype was counted between two and nine times. In nucleotides, the CDR3 is TGTGCCAGCAGTCCGGACAGGAACTACAATGAGCAGTTCTTC. This gives the protein CASSPDRNYNEQFF. This chain joins TRBV6-1 and TRBJ2-1; 7 bases are shared with TRBD1. Germline CDR1 reads MNHNS; CDR2 reads SASEGT. V lost 5 bases, J lost 3 bases, and 4 bases stayed unmatched. The length of the CDR3 is 14 residues.

This chain connects TRBV11-1 to TRBJ2-1; 7 bases align to TRBD2. Trimming cost V 2 bases and J 6 bases; bases outside gene matches: 10. This CDR3 has 16 residues. CDR1 SGHAT and CDR2 FQDESV come from the germline V gene (reference sequence). The CDR3 sequence is CASSLLSQPGGNEQFF. CDR3 coding DNA: TGTGCCAGCAGCTTACTTTCCCAGCCGGGAGGCAATGAGCAGTTCTTC. The full variable domain, in which reference TRBV11-1 and TRBJ2-1 provide the parts outside the CDR3, is EAEVAQSPRYKITEKSQAVAFWCDPISGHATLYWYRQILGQGPELLVQFQDESVVDDSQLPKDRFSAERLKGVDSTLKIQPAELGDSAMYLCASSLLSQPGGNEQFFGPGTRLTVL.

This clonotype has ten or more counts. This chain links TRBV20-1 with TRBJ2-1; D might be TRBD2 (7 bases). Germline CDR1 and CDR2: DFQATT and SNEGSKA (reference sequence). There are 14 residues in the CDR3. V was shortened by 1 base and J by 13 bases, with 20 bases between the two germline ends. The CDR3 DNA reads TGCAGTGCTAGAGGAACGGGGGGACAAAATTCTCAGTTCTTC. Protein sequence: CSARGTGGQNSQFF.

In this sample, this clonotype turned up many times. This sequence joins TRBV11-2 and TRBJ2-7; no clear D gene. The V and J ends lost 10 bases and 0 bases respectively, with 13 bases between them. From germline, CDR1 is SGHAT and CDR2 FQNNGV. This CDR3 has 13 amino acids. CDR3 coding DNA: TGTGCCACTTACTGCGGCAGCTCCTACGAGCAGTACTTC. It yields the protein CATYCGSSYEQYF.

The chain has TRBV6-2 or TRBV6-3 and TRBJ1-6; D is perhaps TRBD1 (5 bases). The ends were cut back, 0 bases at V and 0 bases at J, with 24 bases in the middle. The CDR3 runs to 22 residues. The germline V gene has CDR1 MNHEY and CDR2 SVGEGT. The CDR3 sequence: CASSYSFDPGTEVSSYNSPLHF. Here the CDR3 DNA reads TGTGCCAGCAGTTACTCGTTCGACCCCGGGACTGAAGTGAGCTCCTATAATTCACCCCTCCACTTT.

This clonotype appeared a few times. The rearrangement joins TRBV4-1 to TRBJ1-3, with D maybe TRBD1 (5 bases). CDR1 MGHRA and CDR2 YSYEKL come from the germline V gene. The V and J ends lost 6 bases and 0 bases respectively, with 12 bases between them. CDR3 size: 15 residues. In nucleotides, the CDR3 is TGCGCCAGCAGAGTCAGGGCCCTCTCTGGAAACACCATATATTTT. Protein: CASRVRALSGNTIYF.

As for this clonotype: A much larger clonotype is one base distant, so this may be a read error. V and J are TRBV11-3 and TRBJ2-3; D might be TRBD2 (5 bases). Trimming took 2 bases from V and 8 from J, leaving 20 bases between them. The germline V gene has CDR1 SGHNT and CDR2 YENEEA. The CDR3 sequence is 16 residues long. The CDR3 reads CASSLSGHLFAATQYF. The CDR3 DNA follows: TGTGCCAGCAGCTTAAGCGGCCACCTCTTTGCCGCTACGCAGTATTTT.

The genes are TRBV6-5 and TRBJ1-2; D gene unclear. CDR1 is MNHEY and CDR2 is SVGAGI in the germline V gene. V lost 2 bases and J lost 4, with 17 bases in between. The CDR3 runs 16 residues. In nucleotides, the CDR3 is TGTGCCAGCAGTTACGCGACCGGAGGGAACCGCTATGGCTACACCTTC. It specifies CASSYATGGNRYGYTF.

The DNA of the CDR3 is TGTGCCAGCAGCCTTCTCCTAGGCGTCGGGGGGGAGACCCAGTACTTC. It translates to CASSLLLGVGGETQYF. This chain links TRBV7-2 with TRBJ2-5, with 7 bases fitting TRBD2. CDR3 length: 16 residues. CDR1 is SGHTA and CDR2 is FQGNSA in the germline V gene. After removal of 5 bases from V and 5 bases from J, the junction contained 14 bases not matched to a gene.

This clonotype was counted at least ten times. The CDR3 region is CASSSQRNGNTEAFF. In nucleotides, the CDR3 is TGCGCCAGCAGCTCTCAGAGGAATGGGAACACTGAAGCTTTCTTT. The rearrangement joins TRBV5-1 to TRBJ1-1; D is undetermined. This CDR3 is built from 15 residues. Germline CDR1 is SGHRS and CDR2 is YFSETQ. V lost 3 bases, J lost 1 base, and 13 bases lay in between.

In its sample, this clonotype was seen many times. This chain uses TRBV20-1 with TRBJ2-7; 9 bases are a match to TRBD1. Germline values: CDR1 DFQATT, CDR2 SNEGSKA (reference sequence). V lost 5 bases to trimming and J lost 9 bases; unmatched junction nucleotides: 8. This CDR3 is 12 amino acids long. The CDR3 spells CSAEEQGAAQYF. CDR3 bases: TGCAGTGCTGAGGAACAGGGGGCAGCGCAGTACTTC.

This clonotype was observed at least ten times. CDR3 nucleotide sequence: TGTGCCAGCAGTGAAGACGGGTTCTATGGCTACACCTTC. It codes for CASSEDGFYGYTF. The chain uses TRBV2 and TRBJ1-2; D is ambiguous. CDR1 is SNHLY and CDR2 is FYNNEI in the germline V gene. The CDR3 consists of 13 residues. V lost 1 base, J lost 4 bases, and 7 bases lay in between.

The chain employs TRBV15 and TRBJ1-1; D call uncertain. V was pared by 3 bases and J by 7 bases, with 18 bases between. The length of the CDR3 is 15 residues. The germline CDR1 and CDR2 sequences are LNHNV and YYDKDF (reference sequence). This CDR3 is CATSSRQTGLNEAFF. The CDR3 nucleotides are TGTGCCACCAGCAGCCGGCAGACGGGATTGAATGAAGCTTTCTTT.

This clonotype occurred many times. This chain uses TRBV18 with TRBJ1-1; D call uncertain. CDR1 and CDR2 from the germline V gene are KGHSH and LQKENI. The CDR3 length is 13 residues. V was cut by 6 bases and J by 1 base, with 9 bases left in between. The CDR3 nucleotides read TGTGCCAGCTCCTCCCAATGGAACACTGAAGCTTTCTTT. Translated: CASSSQWNTEAFF.

This clonotype has a handful of counts. The chain's CDR3 is CASKDRGRTHEQYF. The CDR3, as DNA: TGCGCCAGCAAAGACAGGGGGCGAACCCACGAGCAGTACTTC. The chain couples TRBV10-1 to TRBJ2-7; 10 bases line up with TRBD1. The junction had 8 bases not matched to a gene; V was cut back by 7 bases and J by 5 bases. The CDR3 has 14 residues. Germline loops: CDR1 WNHNN, CDR2 SYGVQD (reference sequence).

The table lists this clonotype with a few counts. The CDR3 DNA reads TGTGCCAGCAGAGAGGGATCAGGGGAGACCCAGTACTTC. As protein: CASREGSGETQYF. J is TRBJ2-5 and V is TRBV27; possibly TRBD1 or TRBD2 for D (5 bases each). The CDR3 has 13 residues. V was trimmed by 6 bases and J by 5 bases, leaving 13 bases between them. CDR1 is MNHEY, CDR2 SMNVEV, per germline (reference sequence).

At least ten counts were recorded for this clonotype. The V and J genes are TRBV30 and TRBJ1-1; tentatively, D is TRBD1 (5 bases). CDR3 size: 11 residues. The V and J ends lost 2 bases and 8 bases respectively, with 9 bases between them. Germline V gene lookup returns CDR1 GTSNPN and CDR2 SVGIG (reference sequence). The CDR3 DNA follows: TGTGCCTGGAGTAGGCGGACAGAAGCTTTCTTT. Protein: CAWSRRTEAFF.

As concerns this clonotype: Since a much larger clone is just one base distant, this may be a read error. V and J are TRBV4-1 and TRBJ2-7; no firm D call. The end of the DNA is better explained by TRBJ2-1, so the J call may be wrong. Per the germline V gene, CDR1 is MGHRA and CDR2 is YSYEKL. The CDR3 spans 14 residues. CDR3 loop: CASSRDRTAYEQFF. CDR3 DNA: TGCGCCAGCAGCCGAGATAGGACCGCCTACGAGCAGTTCTTC.